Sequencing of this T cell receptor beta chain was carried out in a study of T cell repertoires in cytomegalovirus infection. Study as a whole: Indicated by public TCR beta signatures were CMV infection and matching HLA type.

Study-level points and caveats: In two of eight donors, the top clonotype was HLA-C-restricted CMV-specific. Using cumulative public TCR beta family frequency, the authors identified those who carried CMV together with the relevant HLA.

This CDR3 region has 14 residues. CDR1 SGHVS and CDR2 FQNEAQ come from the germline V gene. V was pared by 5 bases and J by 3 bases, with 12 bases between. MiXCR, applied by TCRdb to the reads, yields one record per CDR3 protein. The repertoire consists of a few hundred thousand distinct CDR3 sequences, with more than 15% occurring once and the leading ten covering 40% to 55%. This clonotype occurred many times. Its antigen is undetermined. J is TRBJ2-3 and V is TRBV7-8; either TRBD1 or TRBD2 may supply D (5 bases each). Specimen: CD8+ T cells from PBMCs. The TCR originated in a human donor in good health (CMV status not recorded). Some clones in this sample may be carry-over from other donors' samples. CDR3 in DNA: TGTGCCAGCAGCCAAAAATGGGGGACAGATACGCAGTATTTT. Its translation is CASSQKWGTDTQYF.